Each of the 5 T cell receptor beta chains below was sequenced from the same sample in a study of cytomegalovirus exposure and HLA in healthy donors (dated by TCRdb to 2016 to 2017). Preparation of the library involved the immunoSEQ multiplex PCR assay. The multiplex PCR relied on a mix of 60 forward primers for TCR Vbeta segments and 13 reverse primers for TCR Jbeta segments. TCRdb limited this immuneACCESS table to in-frame rearrangements with V and J called. A share of clones is missing; checked studies link under half to unresolved V genes, and the rest is unexplained. The sample includes under 150,000 clones, with about four fifths observed a single time. The ten largest clonotypes hold more than 1.5% of the sample. What was sequenced was PBMCs. The source of these receptors is a man between 18 and 35 years old in good health and CMV-seronegative.

As for this clone: One end of the junction fails to match germline, which may point to a read error. The chain joins TRBV4-2 to TRBJ1-6; TRBD1 aligns across 7 bases. CDR1 and CDR2 (germline): LGHNA, YNFKEQ. There are 19 residues in the CDR3. As DNA, the CDR3 is TGTGCCAGCGGCCAAGAGGCAGGGGGGACAGCGATTGGCAATTCACCCCTCCACTTT. The encoded protein is CASGQEAGGTAIGNSPLHF.

This sequence joins TRBV5-4 and TRBJ2-5; TRBD2 agrees at 12 bases. The trim removed 5 bases at V and 5 bases at J, leaving 10 bases unmatched. Per germline, CDR1 SGHNT and CDR2 YYREEE (reference sequence). This CDR3 comprises 16 residues. CDR3 sequence reads: CASRASGGAKWETQYF. DNA for the CDR3: TGTGCCAGCAGAGCTAGCGGGGGGGCCAAATGGGAGACCCAGTACTTC.

The chain is built from TRBV7-2 and TRBJ1-3; the D gene is possibly TRBD1 (5 bases). V was trimmed by 5 bases and J by 3 bases, leaving 8 bases between them. Germline V lookup: CDR1 SGHTA, CDR2 FQGNSA. This CDR3 has 13 amino acids. The CDR3 coding sequence is TGTGCCAGCAGCGCCAGGGTTGGAAACACCATATATTTT. Translating it yields CASSARVGNTIYF.

The chain recombines TRBV6-5 with TRBJ2-5; 8 bases agree with TRBD1. J was trimmed by 3 bases and V by 8 bases; bases with no gene match: 5. The CDR3 is 13 residues long. The germline gives CDR1 MNHEY, CDR2 SVGAGI. The CDR3 reads CASGYRGKETQYF. The CDR3 bases are TGTGCCAGCGGATACAGGGGGAAAGAGACCCAGTACTTC.

The gene calls are TRBV6-6 and TRBJ1-5, with D maybe TRBD1 (5 bases). Germline V lookup: CDR1 MNHNY, CDR2 SVGAGI (reference sequence). The V and J ends lost 7 bases and 6 bases respectively, with 19 bases between them. This CDR3 region has 15 residues. CDR3 sequence reads: CASTNGGGNGQPQHF. DNA of the CDR3: TGTGCCAGCACCAATGGGGGAGGGAATGGTCAGCCCCAGCATTTT.